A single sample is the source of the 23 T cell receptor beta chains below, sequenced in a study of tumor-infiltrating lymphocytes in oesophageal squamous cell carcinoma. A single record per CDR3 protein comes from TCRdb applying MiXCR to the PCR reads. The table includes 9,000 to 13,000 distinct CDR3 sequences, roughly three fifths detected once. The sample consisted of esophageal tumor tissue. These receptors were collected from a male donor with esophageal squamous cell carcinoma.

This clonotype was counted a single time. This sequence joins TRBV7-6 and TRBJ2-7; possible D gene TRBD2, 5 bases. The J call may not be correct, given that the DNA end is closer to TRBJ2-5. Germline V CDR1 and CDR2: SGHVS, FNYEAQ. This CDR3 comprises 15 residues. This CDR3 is CASSPPWTFQETQYF. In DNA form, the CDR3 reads TGTGCCAGCAGCCCCCCTTGGACTTTTCAAGAGACCCAGTACTTC.

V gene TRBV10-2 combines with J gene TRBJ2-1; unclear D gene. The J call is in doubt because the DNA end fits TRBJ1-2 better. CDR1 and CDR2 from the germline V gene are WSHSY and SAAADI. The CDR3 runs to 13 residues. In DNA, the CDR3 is TGCGCCAGCAGCCCCGGACCGCGCTATGGCTACACCTTC. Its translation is CASSPGPRYGYTF.

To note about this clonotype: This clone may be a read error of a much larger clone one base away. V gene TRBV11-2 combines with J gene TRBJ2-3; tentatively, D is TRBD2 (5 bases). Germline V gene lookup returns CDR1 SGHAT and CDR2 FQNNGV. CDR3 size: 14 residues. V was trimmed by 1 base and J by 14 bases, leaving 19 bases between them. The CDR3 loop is CASSLGHHTGELYF. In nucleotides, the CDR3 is TGTGCCAGCAGCTTAGGGCACCACACCGGGGAGCTGTATTTT.

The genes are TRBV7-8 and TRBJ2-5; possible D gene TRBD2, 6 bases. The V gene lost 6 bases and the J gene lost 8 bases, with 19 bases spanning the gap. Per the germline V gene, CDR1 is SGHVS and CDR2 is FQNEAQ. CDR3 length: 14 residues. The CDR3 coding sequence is TGTGCCAGCAGGTTTAATACGGGGACTCAAACCCAGTACTTC. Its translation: CASRFNTGTQTQYF.

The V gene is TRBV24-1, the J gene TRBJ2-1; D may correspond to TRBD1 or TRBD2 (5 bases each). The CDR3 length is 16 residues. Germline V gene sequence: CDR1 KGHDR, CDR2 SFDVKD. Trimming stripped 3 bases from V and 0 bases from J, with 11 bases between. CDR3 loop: CATSDASGSSYNEQFF. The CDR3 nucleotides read TGTGCCACCAGTGATGCCTCAGGGAGCTCCTACAATGAGCAGTTCTTC.

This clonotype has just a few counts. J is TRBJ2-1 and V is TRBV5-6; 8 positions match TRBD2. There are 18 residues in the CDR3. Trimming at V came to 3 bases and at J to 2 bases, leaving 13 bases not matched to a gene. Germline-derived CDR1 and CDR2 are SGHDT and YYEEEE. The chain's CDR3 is CASSSLGAEREPYNEQFF. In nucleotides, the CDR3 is TGTGCCAGCAGCTCCCTTGGGGCTGAGCGGGAGCCCTACAATGAGCAGTTCTTC.

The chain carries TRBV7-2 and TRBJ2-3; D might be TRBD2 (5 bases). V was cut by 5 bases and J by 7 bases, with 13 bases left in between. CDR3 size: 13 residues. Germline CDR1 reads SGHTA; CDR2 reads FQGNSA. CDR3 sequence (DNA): TGTGCCAGCAGCCCCTCGGGGATCAATACGCAGTATTTT. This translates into CASSPSGINTQYF.

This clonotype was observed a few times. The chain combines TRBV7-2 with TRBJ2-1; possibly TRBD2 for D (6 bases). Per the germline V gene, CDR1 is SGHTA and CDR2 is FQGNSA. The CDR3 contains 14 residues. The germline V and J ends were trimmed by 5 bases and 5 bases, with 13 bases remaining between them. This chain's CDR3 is CASSPPTRNNEQFF. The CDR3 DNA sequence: TGTGCCAGCAGCCCCCCGACTAGGAACAATGAGCAGTTCTTC.

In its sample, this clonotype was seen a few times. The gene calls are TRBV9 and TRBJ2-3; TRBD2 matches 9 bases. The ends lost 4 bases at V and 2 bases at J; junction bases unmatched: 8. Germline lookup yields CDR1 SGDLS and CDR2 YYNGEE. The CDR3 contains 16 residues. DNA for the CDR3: TGTGCCAGCAGCCTGGGACTAGCCTTTAACACAGATACGCAGTATTTT. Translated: CASSLGLAFNTDTQYF.

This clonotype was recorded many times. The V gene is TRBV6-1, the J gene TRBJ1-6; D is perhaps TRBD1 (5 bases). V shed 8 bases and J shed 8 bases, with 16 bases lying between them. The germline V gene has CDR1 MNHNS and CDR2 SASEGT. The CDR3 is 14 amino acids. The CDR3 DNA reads TGTGCCAGCTCTGCCCGACAGTACGATTCACCCCTCCACTTT. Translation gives CASSARQYDSPLHF.

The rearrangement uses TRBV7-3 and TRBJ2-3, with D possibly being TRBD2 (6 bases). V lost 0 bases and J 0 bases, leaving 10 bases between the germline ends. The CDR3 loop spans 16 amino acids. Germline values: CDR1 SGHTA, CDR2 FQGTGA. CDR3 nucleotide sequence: TGTGCCAGCAGCTTAACTAGCGGAACTAGCACAGATACGCAGTATTTT. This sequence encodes CASSLTSGTSTDTQYF.

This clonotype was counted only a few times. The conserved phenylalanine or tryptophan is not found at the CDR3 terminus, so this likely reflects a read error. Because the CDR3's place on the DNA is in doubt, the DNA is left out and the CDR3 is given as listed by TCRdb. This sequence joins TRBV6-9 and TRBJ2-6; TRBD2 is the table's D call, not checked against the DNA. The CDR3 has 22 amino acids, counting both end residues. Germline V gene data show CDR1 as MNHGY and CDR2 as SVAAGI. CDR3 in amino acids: CASSYLGTSGIVRSYNEQFFGA.

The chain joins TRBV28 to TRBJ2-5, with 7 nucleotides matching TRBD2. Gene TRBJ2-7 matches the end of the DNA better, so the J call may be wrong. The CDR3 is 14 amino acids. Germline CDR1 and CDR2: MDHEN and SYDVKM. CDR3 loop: CASSSGGRAYEQYF. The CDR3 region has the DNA TGTGCCAGCAGTTCGGGGGGAAGGGCCTACGAGCAGTACTTC.

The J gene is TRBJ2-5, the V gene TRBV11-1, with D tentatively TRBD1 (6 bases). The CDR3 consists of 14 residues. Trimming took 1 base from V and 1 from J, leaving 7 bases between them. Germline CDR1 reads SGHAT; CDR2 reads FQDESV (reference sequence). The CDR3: CASSLGTAQETQYF. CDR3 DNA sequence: TGTGCCAGCAGCTTAGGGACAGCCCAAGAGACCCAGTACTTC.

CDR3 DNA sequence: TGTGCCAGCAGCTTAGCAGGACTAGCGGACAATGAGCAGTTCTTC. Translation gives CASSLAGLADNEQFF. The chain links TRBV7-2 to TRBJ2-7, with 10 bases that match TRBD2. The J call may be in error: the DNA end matches TRBJ2-1 better. Germline V gene data show CDR1 as SGHTA and CDR2 as FQGNSA. This CDR3 region has 15 residues.

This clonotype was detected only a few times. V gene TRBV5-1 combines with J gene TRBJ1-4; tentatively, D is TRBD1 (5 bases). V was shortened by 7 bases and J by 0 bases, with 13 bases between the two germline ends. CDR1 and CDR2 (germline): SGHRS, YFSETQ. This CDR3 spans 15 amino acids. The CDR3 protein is CASSPPGATNEKLFF. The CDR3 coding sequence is TGCGCCAGCTCACCCCCGGGGGCAACTAATGAAAAACTGTTTTTT.

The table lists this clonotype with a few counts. The CDR3 sequence: CASSFRGLETQYF. The CDR3 nucleotides are TGTGCCAGCAGCTTTCGGGGATTAGAGACCCAGTACTTC. The chain links TRBV11-2 to TRBJ2-5; possible D gene TRBD2, 5 bases. Germline V gives CDR1 SGHAT, CDR2 FQNNGV. Trimming cost V 3 bases and J 4 bases, with 9 bases left between them. This CDR3 has 13 residues.

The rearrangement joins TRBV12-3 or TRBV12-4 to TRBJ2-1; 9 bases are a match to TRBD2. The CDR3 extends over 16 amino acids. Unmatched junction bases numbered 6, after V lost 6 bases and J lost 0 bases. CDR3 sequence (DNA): TGTGCCAGCAGCCGCTTAGCGGGAGACTCCTACAATGAGCAGTTCTTC. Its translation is CASSRLAGDSYNEQFF.

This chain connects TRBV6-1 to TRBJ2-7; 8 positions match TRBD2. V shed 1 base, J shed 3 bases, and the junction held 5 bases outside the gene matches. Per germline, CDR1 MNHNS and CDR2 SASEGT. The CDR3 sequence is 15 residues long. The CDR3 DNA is TGTGCCAGCAGTGAAGTAGCGGGATCTAACTACGAGCAGTACTTC. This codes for CASSEVAGSNYEQYF.

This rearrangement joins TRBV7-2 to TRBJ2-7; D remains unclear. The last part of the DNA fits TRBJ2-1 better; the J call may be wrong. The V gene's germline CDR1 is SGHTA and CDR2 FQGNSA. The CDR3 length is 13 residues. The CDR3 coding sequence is TGTGCCAGCAGCTTAGCCCAATACAATGAGCAGTTCTTC. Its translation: CASSLAQYNEQFF.

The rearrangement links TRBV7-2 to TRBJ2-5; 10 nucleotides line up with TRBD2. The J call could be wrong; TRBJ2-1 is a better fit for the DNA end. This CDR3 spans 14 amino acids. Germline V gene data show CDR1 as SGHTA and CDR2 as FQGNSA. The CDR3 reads CASSLLAGVGEQFF. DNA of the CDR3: TGTGCCAGCAGCTTACTAGCGGGAGTGGGTGAGCAGTTCTTC.

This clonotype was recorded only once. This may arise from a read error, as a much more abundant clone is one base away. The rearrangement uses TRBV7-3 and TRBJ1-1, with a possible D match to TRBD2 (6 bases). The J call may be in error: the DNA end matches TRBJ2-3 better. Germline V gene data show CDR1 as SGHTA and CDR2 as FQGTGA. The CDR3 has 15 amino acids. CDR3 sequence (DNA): TGTGCCAGCAGCTTAATCTGCGGGAAGGCAGATACGCAGTATTTT. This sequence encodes CASSLICGKADTQYF.

The CDR3 bases are TGTGCCAGCAGCTTAGCTGGGGCGGGGGAGACCCAGTACTTC. Protein: CASSLAGAGETQYF. The genes are TRBV7-9 and TRBJ2-5; possible D gene TRBD2, 6 bases. CDR1 SEHNR and CDR2 FQNEAQ come from the germline V gene (reference sequence). This CDR3 contains 14 residues. Trimming took 0 bases from V and 5 from J, leaving 10 bases between them.